The 16 T cell receptor beta chains given below trace back to one sample, sequenced in a study of cytomegalovirus exposure and HLA in healthy donors. The study ran its PCR with 60 Vbeta and 13 Jbeta primers. Profiling relied on immunoSEQ multiplex PCR, and the TCRdb table lists in-frame clones only, not all of them. The data show about 200,000 clones, roughly 80% seen once. The sequencing input was PBMCs. The receptor source for this set is a girl aged 10-17 years in good health and CMV-seronegative.

The genes are TRBV5-1 and TRBJ2-7; 14 positions match TRBD2. With V trimmed by 4 bases and J by 5 bases, 5 bases remained unmatched. The CDR3 sequence is 15 residues long. Germline V gene sequence: CDR1 SGHRS, CDR2 YFSETQ. CDR3 in amino acids: CASSPGLAGAHEQYF. The CDR3 bases are TGCGCCAGCAGCCCGGGACTAGCGGGAGCTCACGAGCAGTACTTC.

This chain joins TRBV9 and TRBJ2-1, with TRBD2 as a possible D gene (5 bases). There are 12 residues in the CDR3. The V end lost 1 base, the J end lost 10 bases, and 9 bases lay between the germline ends. Germline CDR1 reads SGDLS; CDR2 reads YYNGEE. Here the CDR3 DNA reads TGTGCCAGCAGCGTAAGCACGGGGGAGCAGTTCTTC. Amino acid sequence: CASSVSTGEQFF.

The chain couples TRBV6-1 to TRBJ2-7; D unclear. The CDR3 runs to 13 residues. The germline V gene encodes CDR1 MNHNS and CDR2 SASEGT. V was clipped by 1 base and J by 3 bases, with 7 bases between them. CDR3 in DNA: TGTGCCAGCAGTGAAGGGCAGGACTACGAGCAGTACTTC. Translation: CASSEGQDYEQYF.

The CDR3 region is CASENRGAYNQPQHF. In DNA, the CDR3 is TGTGCCAGTGAGAACAGGGGTGCGTATAATCAGCCCCAGCATTTT. The rearrangement joins TRBV28 to TRBJ1-5; TRBD1 matches at 7 bases. Germline values: CDR1 MDHEN, CDR2 SYDVKM. The CDR3 sequence is 15 residues long. After removal of 9 bases from V and 4 bases from J, the junction contained 12 bases not matched to a gene.

The V gene is TRBV2, the J gene TRBJ2-7, with 12 nucleotides matching TRBD2. The germline V gene encodes CDR1 SNHLY and CDR2 FYNNEI. V was clipped by 1 base and J by 2 bases; unmatched bases: 3. CDR3 length: 16 residues. The CDR3 loop is CASSEGLAGDPYEQYF. DNA of the CDR3: TGTGCCAGCAGTGAAGGACTAGCGGGAGATCCCTACGAGCAGTACTTC.

The genes are TRBV4-2 and TRBJ2-1; tentative D call: TRBD2 (6 bases). V dropped 5 bases and J dropped 6 bases, with 11 bases sitting between them. Germline V gives CDR1 LGHNA, CDR2 YNFKEQ. This CDR3 is built from 13 residues. The CDR3 coding sequence is TGTGCCAGCAGCTCGACTAGTCTCAATGAGCAGTTCTTC. Translation: CASSSTSLNEQFF.

V gene TRBV28 combines with J gene TRBJ2-3; the match to TRBD2 covers 10 bases. The CDR3 has 15 amino acids. CDR1 MDHEN and CDR2 SYDVKM come from the germline V gene. V shed 3 bases, J shed 1 base, and the junction held 1 base outside the gene matches. The chain's CDR3 is CASSFGTSGTDTQYF. CDR3 nucleotide sequence: TGTGCCAGCAGTTTCGGGACTAGCGGCACAGATACGCAGTATTTT.

The V call is TRBV7-2, the J call TRBJ1-1; 7 bases line up with TRBD1. The CDR3 is 17 amino acids. Losses at the gene ends were 4 bases for V and 4 bases for J; bases not matched to a gene: 15. From germline, CDR1 is SGHTA and CDR2 FQGNSA. DNA of the CDR3: TGTGCCAGCAGCTCACGACAGGGACAGACCATTGCCACTGAAGCTTTCTTT. Translation gives CASSSRQGQTIATEAFF.

The chain is built from TRBV7-8 and TRBJ2-2; D might be TRBD2 (6 bases). Germline CDR1 is SGHVS and CDR2 is FQNEAQ. This CDR3 has 17 amino acids. Between the trimmed V and J ends, which lost 5 bases and 8 bases, there was a span of 24 bases. The CDR3 loop is CASSPRWFGRGRGELFF. The DNA for the CDR3 is TGTGCCAGCAGCCCCCGGTGGTTTGGGCGGGGCAGGGGGGAGCTGTTTTTT. Based on the CDR3 plus reference TRBV7-8 and TRBJ2-2, the full variable domain is GAGVSQSPRYKVAKRGQDVALRCDPISGHVSLFWYQQALGQGPEFLTYFQNEAQLDKSGLPSDRFFAERPEGSVSTLKIQRTQQEDSAVYLCASSPRWFGRGRGELFFGEGSRLTVL.

This clone was observed a handful of times. V gene TRBV4-2 combines with J gene TRBJ2-4; no clear D. The CDR3 runs 15 residues. The germline gives CDR1 LGHNA, CDR2 YNFKEQ. The V gene lost 0 bases and the J gene lost 6 bases, with 12 bases spanning the gap. This chain's CDR3 is CASSQDRLGRNIQYF. Written as DNA, the CDR3 is TGTGCCAGCAGCCAAGATAGGCTAGGTCGAAACATTCAGTACTTC.

CDR3 region: CASSFLQGSNEKLFF. In DNA, the CDR3 is TGCGCCAGCAGCTTTTTACAGGGATCTAATGAAAAACTGTTTTTT. V usage is TRBV5-1 and J usage is TRBJ1-4; possible D gene TRBD1, 6 bases. This CDR3 is 15 amino acids long. Deletions cut 2 bases from V and 3 bases from J, with 11 bases between. Germline CDR1 is SGHRS and CDR2 is YFSETQ.

V and J are TRBV4-2 and TRBJ2-2, with a weak D call TRBD2 (5 bases). V dropped 0 bases and J dropped 1 base, with 15 bases sitting between them. The CDR3 sequence is 18 residues long. Germline V CDR1 and CDR2: LGHNA, YNFKEQ. The CDR3 bases are TGTGCCAGCAGCCAAGACAATTTACTAGGTGGGAACACCGGGGAGCTGTTTTTT. It codes for CASSQDNLLGGNTGELFF.

The chain links TRBV6-5 to TRBJ1-2; D remains ambiguous. The CDR3 length is 14 residues. Deletions cut 7 bases from V and 8 bases from J, with 20 bases between. Germline values: CDR1 MNHEY, CDR2 SVGAGI. In DNA, the CDR3 is TGTGCCAGCACTCCGGGAGGGAATTTTGTAGGCTACACCTTC. Its protein is CASTPGGNFVGYTF.

The rearrangement links TRBV7-3 to TRBJ2-1; D is possibly TRBD2 (5 bases). Germline loops: CDR1 SGHTA, CDR2 FQGTGA. V was cut by 2 bases and J by 7 bases, with 12 bases left in between. The CDR3 spans 14 residues. CDR3 amino acids: CASSLAPGLNEQFF. CDR3 DNA: TGTGCCAGCAGCTTAGCCCCGGGGTTGAATGAGCAGTTCTTC.

This clone occurred a few times. CDR3 DNA: TGTGCCTGGAGTGAGGGGTACTCACCCCTCCACTTT. Translated: CAWSEGYSPLHF. The V gene is TRBV30, the J gene TRBJ1-6; a possible D gene is TRBD1 (5 bases). The germline gives CDR1 GTSNPN, CDR2 SVGIG (reference sequence). The CDR3 contains 12 residues. V gave up 1 base and J gave up 10 bases, with 8 bases separating them.

The sample holds a few counts of this clone. V usage is TRBV5-1 and J usage is TRBJ1-1, with no clear D. This CDR3 is 13 amino acids long. Germline V gives CDR1 SGHRS, CDR2 YFSETQ. Trimming removed 2 bases from V and 2 bases from J, with 7 bases in between. The CDR3 sequence is CASSFEGNTEAFF. The CDR3 DNA is TGCGCCAGCAGCTTTGAGGGAAACACTGAAGCTTTCTTT.